This TCR beta chain was sequenced for a study of Ad26.COV2.S vaccination and SARS-CoV-2 variants (dated by TCRdb to the early 2020s). Context from the whole study: Vaccine-arm donors came from COV1001, a multicentre, randomized, double-blind, placebo-controlled phase I-IIa trial of Ad26.COV2.S in healthy adults. Ad26.COV2.S was given intramuscularly at 5x10^10 or 1x10^11 viral particles, as a single shot or as two shots 56 days apart. The specificity and breadth of SARS-CoV-2-reactive T cell receptors after Ad26.COV2.S vaccination were assessed by TCRbeta repertoire sequencing. A total of roughly 32 samples were included in the TCR-sequenced set, comprising 19 Ad26.COV2.S vaccine recipients, 5 placebo recipients and 8 SARS-CoV-2 convalescent individuals. Trial participants were randomized into five groups of five: low-dose or high-dose Ad26.COV2.S given once or twice, or placebo on both occasions. Blinding of investigators to trial group allocation was maintained during experiments and outcome assessment. Summary of the overall study and its limitations: According to the authors, total T cell responses may have been underestimated by the TCR breadth and depth analyses. The study was not powered for comparison of responses between vaccine doses or regimens. Vaccine and placebo recipients had similar non-spike TCR breadth, a finding consistent with the vaccine containing only spike. Ad26.COV2.S recipients had higher spike-specific TCR breadth than placebo recipients (P = 0.0014). After vaccination, spike-specific CD8+ and CD4+ T cell responses were reported to show substantial breadth.

With regard to this clone: It has no known antigen specificity. No qualities accompany the bases; no much larger clone lies one base away.

The intended sense of this specimen's treatment or condition label: about 20 received Ad26.COV2.S at low or high dose, single or two shots; about 5 received placebo; per-sample allocation not given. Repertoires of vaccine and placebo recipients were sequenced from samples collected on day 63 after the first injection. Cohort 1b enrolled around 24 adults aged 18-55 years at a single site in Boston, USA, between 29 July and 7 August 2020. As a vaccine, Ad26.COV2.S was a replication-incompetent adenovirus type 26 vector that expressed a prefusion-stabilized SARS-CoV-2 spike protein derived from the original Wuhan strain. The immunoSEQ Assay was used to sequence TCRbeta CDR3 regions. After extraction, genomic DNA underwent amplification by bias-controlled multiplex PCR, followed by high-throughput sequencing. Under the source paper's analysis protocol: To quantify the absolute abundance of every unique TCRbeta CDR3 region, sequences were collapsed and filtered. T cell fraction was estimated by normalizing TCRbeta template counts to usable DNA, which was measured by amplifying reference genes present in all nucleated cells. Repertoire TCRs were annotated as SARS-CoV-2-specific when V gene, CDR3 amino acid sequence and J gene were exactly matched to a known reactive TCR set. The reference SARS-CoV-2 TCR set was derived from MIRA and filtered for enrichment in COVID-19-positive ImmuneCODE repertoires, a step that removed public or cross-reactive TCRs. Based on the MIRA antigens, annotated TCRs were further analysed at the level of specific ORF or position within ORF. Breadth was defined as the number of annotated unique rearrangements divided by the total number of unique productive rearrangements, and depth was defined as the summed frequency of the annotated unique rearrangements. Group comparisons of TCR breadth used two-sided Wilcoxon rank-sum tests. TCRdb re-hosts the immuneACCESS table, in-frame sequences only. Its copies lack some clones; in the studies checked, an unresolved V gene accounts for under half of them, and the cause for the rest is not known. From that table come the V and J calls and clone size; the DNA was used to work out D and trimming. This sample comprises around 300,000 clones, approximately 86% of them detected only once. Together, the top ten hold roughly a tenth of the sample.

The source of this sequence is a person aged 18 to 59 who received the Ad26.COV2.S COVID-19 vaccine or a placebo. Here the sequenced sample was peripheral blood, taken in a trial of Ad26.COV2.S vaccine versus placebo.

Here the CDR3 is given as CASSPPSTWADGYTF. Read as DNA, the sequence is TGTGCCAGCAGTCCCCCGTCCACTTGGGCAGATGGCTACACCTTC. In this chain, TRBV28 is recombined with TRBJ1-2, with the identity of the D gene unclear. CDR1 is given as MDHEN and CDR2 as SYDVKM, both from the germline V gene. The junction shows trimming of 5 bases on V and 6 bases on J, plus 19 bases between the germline ends. The CDR3 runs 15 amino acids, cysteine and phenylalanine included. The retained sequence is limited to the CDR3, 45 bases, with the frame set at the first base.